The sample holds a few counts of the clone carrying this TCR beta chain. The antigen is undetermined. This record comes from a study of metastatic and nonmetastatic thyroid tumors. Across the whole study: The comparison covered peripheral blood and tumor or nodule tissue in malignant and benign thyroid patients. Study-wide points: Reportedly, malignant thyroid tumors had significantly higher TCR beta diversity than benign nodules, in blood and tumor.

J gave up 6 bases and V 2 bases, and 3 bases lay outside the gene matches. The CDR3 consists of 16 residues. Germline V gives CDR1 MRHNA, CDR2 SNTAGT. No patient received treatment before thyroid surgery. TCRdb reassembled clones from the PCR reads with MiXCR. The sample lists over 7,000 clones; roughly 29% were seen once. Sequencing input: tumor tissue. This chain connects TRBV6-4 to TRBJ2-1, with 14 bases aligning to TRBD2. The sequence was obtained from a female donor with papillary thyroid cancer or a benign thyroid nodule (not recorded which). Some clones in this sample may be carry-over from other donors' samples. The CDR3 protein is CASSDAGTSGSNEQFF. The DNA of the CDR3 is TGTGCCAGCAGTGACGCAGGGACTAGCGGGAGCAATGAGCAGTTCTTC.